The 5 T cell receptor beta chains given below trace back to one sample, sequenced in a study of OX40 agonist ivuxolimab in advanced cancers. Produced via immunoSEQ multiplex PCR; TCRdb's table is partial and in-frame only. The table has approximately 37,000 clones, around nine tenths seen once. The material was CD4+ or CD8+ T cells sorted from blood, obtained in a trial of the OX40 agonist ivuxolimab. These receptors originate from an adult with an advanced solid tumor such as melanoma, head and neck, liver or kidney cancer.

The rearrangement links TRBV27 to TRBJ2-5; 8 bases agree with TRBD1. V shed 6 bases and J 5 bases; nucleotides not matched to a gene: 5. This CDR3 spans 13 amino acids. Germline loops: CDR1 MNHEY, CDR2 SMNVEV (reference sequence). As DNA, the CDR3 is TGTGCCAGCAGCCCGAACAGGGGGGAGACCCAGTACTTC. This sequence encodes CASSPNRGETQYF.

The rearrangement links TRBV30 to TRBJ2-5; weak D call: TRBD2 (6 bases). The V end lost 1 base, the J end lost 2 bases, and 8 bases lay between the germline ends. Germline V gene sequence: CDR1 GTSNPN, CDR2 SVGIG (reference sequence). The CDR3 runs 13 residues. The CDR3, as DNA: TGTGCCTGGAGTGCGGCGGGACAAGAGACCCAGTACTTC. Protein sequence: CAWSAAGQETQYF.

The rearrangement uses TRBV5-8 and TRBJ1-2; D remains ambiguous. The CDR3 covers 12 residues. Looked up from germline, CDR1 is SGHTS and CDR2 is YDEGEE. The V gene lost 0 bases and the J gene lost 8 bases, with 8 bases spanning the gap. As DNA, the CDR3 is TGTGCCAGCAGCTTGGGCCCCCCGGGCTACACCTTC. As protein: CASSLGPPGYTF.

The rearrangement joins TRBV23-1 to TRBJ2-7, with 10 nucleotides matching TRBD1. TRBV23-1 is an open reading frame whose function is uncertain. V dropped 6 bases and J dropped 6; count of bases not matched to a gene: 17. CDR3 length: 17 residues. This CDR3 is CASRPPKGRDRGTEQYF. For the CDR3, the DNA is TGCGCCAGCAGGCCCCCGAAAGGTCGGGACAGGGGAACCGAGCAGTACTTC.

The chain joins TRBV13 to TRBJ2-1, with D tentatively TRBD2 (5 bases). Trimming removed 0 bases at V and 2 bases at J, with 11 bases between. Germline V lookup: CDR1 PRHDT, CDR2 FYEKMQ (reference sequence). This CDR3 has 16 amino acids. DNA for the CDR3: TGTGCCAGCAGCTTAGGGTCCGGGGAACCCTACAATGAGCAGTTCTTC. Its translation is CASSLGSGEPYNEQFF.